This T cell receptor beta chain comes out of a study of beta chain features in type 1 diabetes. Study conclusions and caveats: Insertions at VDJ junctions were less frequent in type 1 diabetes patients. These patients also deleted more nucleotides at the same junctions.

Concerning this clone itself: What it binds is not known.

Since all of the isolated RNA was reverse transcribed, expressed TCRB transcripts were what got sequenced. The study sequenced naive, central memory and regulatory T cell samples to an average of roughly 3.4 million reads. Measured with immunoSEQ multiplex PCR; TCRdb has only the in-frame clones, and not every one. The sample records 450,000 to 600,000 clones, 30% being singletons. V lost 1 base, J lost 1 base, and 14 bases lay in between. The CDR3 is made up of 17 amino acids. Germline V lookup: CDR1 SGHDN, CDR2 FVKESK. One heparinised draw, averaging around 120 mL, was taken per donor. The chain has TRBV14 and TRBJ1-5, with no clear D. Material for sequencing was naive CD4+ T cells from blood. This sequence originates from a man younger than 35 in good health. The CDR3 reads CASSQAAGLLSNQPQHF. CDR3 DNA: TGTGCCAGCAGCCAAGCGGCCGGGCTGCTAAGCAATCAGCCCCAGCATTTT.